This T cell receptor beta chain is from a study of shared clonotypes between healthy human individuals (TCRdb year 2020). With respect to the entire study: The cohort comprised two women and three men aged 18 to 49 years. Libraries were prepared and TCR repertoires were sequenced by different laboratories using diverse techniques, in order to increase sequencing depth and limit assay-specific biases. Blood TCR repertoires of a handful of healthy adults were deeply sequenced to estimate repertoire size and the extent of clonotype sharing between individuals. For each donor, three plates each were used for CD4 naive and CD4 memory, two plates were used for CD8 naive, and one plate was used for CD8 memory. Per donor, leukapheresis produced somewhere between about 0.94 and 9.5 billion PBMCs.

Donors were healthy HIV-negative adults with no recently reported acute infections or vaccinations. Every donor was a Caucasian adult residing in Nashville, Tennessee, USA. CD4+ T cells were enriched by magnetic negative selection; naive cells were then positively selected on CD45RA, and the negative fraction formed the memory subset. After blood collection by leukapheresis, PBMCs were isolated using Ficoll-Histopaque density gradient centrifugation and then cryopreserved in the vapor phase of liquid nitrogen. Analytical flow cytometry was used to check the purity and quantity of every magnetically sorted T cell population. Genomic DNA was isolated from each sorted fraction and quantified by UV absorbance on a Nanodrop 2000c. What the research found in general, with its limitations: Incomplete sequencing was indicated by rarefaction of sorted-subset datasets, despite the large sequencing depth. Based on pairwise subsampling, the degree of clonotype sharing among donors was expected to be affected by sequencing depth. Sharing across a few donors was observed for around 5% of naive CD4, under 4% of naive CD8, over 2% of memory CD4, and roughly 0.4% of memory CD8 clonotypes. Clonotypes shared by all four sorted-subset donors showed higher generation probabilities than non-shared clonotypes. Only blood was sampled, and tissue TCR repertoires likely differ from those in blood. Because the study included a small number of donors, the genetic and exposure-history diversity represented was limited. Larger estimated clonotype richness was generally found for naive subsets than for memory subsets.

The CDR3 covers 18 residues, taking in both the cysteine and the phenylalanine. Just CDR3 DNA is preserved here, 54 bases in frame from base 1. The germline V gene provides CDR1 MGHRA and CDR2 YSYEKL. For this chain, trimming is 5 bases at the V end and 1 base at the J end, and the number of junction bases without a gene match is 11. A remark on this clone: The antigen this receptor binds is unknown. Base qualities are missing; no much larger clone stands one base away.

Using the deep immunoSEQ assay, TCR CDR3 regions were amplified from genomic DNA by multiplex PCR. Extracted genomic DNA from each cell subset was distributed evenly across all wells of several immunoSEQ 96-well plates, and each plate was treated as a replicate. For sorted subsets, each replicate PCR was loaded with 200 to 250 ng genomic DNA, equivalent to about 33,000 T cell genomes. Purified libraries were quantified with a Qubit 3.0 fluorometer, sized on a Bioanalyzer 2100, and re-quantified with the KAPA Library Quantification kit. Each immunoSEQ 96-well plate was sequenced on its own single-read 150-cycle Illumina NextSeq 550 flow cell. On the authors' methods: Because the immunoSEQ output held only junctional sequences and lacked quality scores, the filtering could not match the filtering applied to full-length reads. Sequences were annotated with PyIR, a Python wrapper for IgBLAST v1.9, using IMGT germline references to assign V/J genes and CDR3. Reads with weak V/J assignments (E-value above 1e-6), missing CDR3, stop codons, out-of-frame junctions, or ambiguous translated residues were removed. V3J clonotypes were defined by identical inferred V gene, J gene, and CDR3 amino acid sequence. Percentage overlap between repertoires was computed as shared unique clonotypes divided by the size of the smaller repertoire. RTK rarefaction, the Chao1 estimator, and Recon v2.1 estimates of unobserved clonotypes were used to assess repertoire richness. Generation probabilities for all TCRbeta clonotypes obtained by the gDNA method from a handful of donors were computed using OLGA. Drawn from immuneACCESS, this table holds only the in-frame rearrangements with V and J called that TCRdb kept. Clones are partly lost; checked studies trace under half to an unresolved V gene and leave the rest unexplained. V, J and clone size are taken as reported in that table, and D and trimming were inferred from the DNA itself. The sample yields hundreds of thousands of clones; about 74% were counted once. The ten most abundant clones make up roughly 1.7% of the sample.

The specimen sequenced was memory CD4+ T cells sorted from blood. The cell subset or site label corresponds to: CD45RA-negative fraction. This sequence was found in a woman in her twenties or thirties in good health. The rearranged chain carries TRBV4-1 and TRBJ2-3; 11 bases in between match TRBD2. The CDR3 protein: CASSSRLAGILRTDTQYF. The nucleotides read TGCGCCAGCAGCTCTAGACTAGCGGGAATCCTCCGCACAGATACGCAGTATTTT.